This record concerns one T cell receptor (beta chain) sequence. The data stem from a study of cytomegalovirus exposure and HLA in healthy donors. Study at large: Findings of an earlier analysis included 110 million or so unique TCR beta sequences from 190 million or so T cells.

It was with 60 Vbeta and 13 Jbeta primers that the PCR ran. The protocol was immunoSEQ multiplex PCR, while the TCRdb copy is restricted to in-frame clones and leaves out a portion. The sample has hundreds of thousands of clones, 70% to 80% seen once. These donors counted as nominally healthy when sampled, but unrecorded immune exposures were likely. V gave up 8 bases and J gave up 0 bases; unmatched junction bases: 8. The germline V gene has CDR1 MNHNS and CDR2 SASEGT. The CDR3 has 15 residues. What was sequenced was PBMCs. V usage is TRBV6-1 and J usage is TRBJ1-1; TRBD1 aligns across 8 bases. The receptor was derived from a male donor in good health and CMV-seronegative. The CDR3 sequence is CASSFLTGVNTEAFF. The CDR3 DNA follows: TGTGCCAGCTCTTTCCTGACAGGGGTGAACACTGAAGCTTTCTTT.